Below are 28 T cell receptor beta chains sequenced from a single sample in a study of T cells after yellow fever vaccination. TCRdb processed the 5' RACE reads anew with MiXCR; each CDR3 protein has one entry. Of more than 90,000 distinct CDR3 sequences listed, about 7.2% are singletons. Source: CD4+ T cells sorted from PBMCs, taken more than 40 days after the first yellow fever vaccination. The source of these receptors is a man between 18 and 29 years old who received the YFV17D yellow fever vaccine.

This clonotype was observed a handful of times. This chain joins TRBV5-6 and TRBJ2-1; 7 bases line up with TRBD1. J gave up 2 bases and V 2 bases, and 4 bases lay outside the gene matches. Germline V gene sequence: CDR1 SGHDT, CDR2 YYEEEE. The CDR3 has 15 residues. CDR3 sequence (DNA): TGTGCCAGCAGCTTAACGGGACAGCCCTACAATGAGCAGTTCTTC. This translates into CASSLTGQPYNEQFF.

This clonotype has a count of ten or more. V usage is TRBV11-2 and J usage is TRBJ1-1; the D gene is possibly TRBD1 (5 bases). This CDR3 is built from 15 residues. Germline V CDR1 and CDR2: SGHAT, FQNNGV. V shed 3 bases and J shed 4 bases, with 15 bases lying between them. The CDR3 region has the DNA TGTGCCAGCAGCTTTGTCTTGGGGGAGGGCACTGAAGCTTTCTTT. Amino acids: CASSFVLGEGTEAFF.

This clonotype occurred many times. The rearrangement links TRBV18 to TRBJ1-2; D call uncertain. The germline gives CDR1 KGHSH, CDR2 LQKENI. The length of the CDR3 is 11 residues. The V end lost 2 bases, the J end lost 6 bases, and 4 bases lay between the germline ends. DNA for the CDR3: TGTGCCAGCTCACCAGGGGATGGCTACACCTTC. Residues: CASSPGDGYTF.

This clonotype came up many times. A junction boundary mismatches the germline segment, possibly from a read error. This chain joins TRBV6-1 and TRBJ1-1, with D possibly being TRBD1 (6 bases). The V gene's germline CDR1 is MNHNS and CDR2 SASEGT. The CDR3 loop spans 14 amino acids. The DNA of the CDR3 is TGTGCCAGCAATGAAGGGGGGGTGGACACTGAAGCTTTCTTT. This encodes CASNEGGVDTEAFF.

This clonotype was counted at least ten times. The CDR3 sequence: CATGRLNTEAFF. DNA of the CDR3: TGTGCCACCGGGAGACTGAACACTGAAGCTTTCTTT. The J gene is TRBJ1-1, the V gene TRBV6-5; no clear D gene. Trimming removed 10 bases at V and 0 bases at J, with 9 bases between. CDR3 length: 12 residues. Germline values: CDR1 MNHEY, CDR2 SVGAGI.

The V and J genes are TRBV13 and TRBJ2-3; D may be TRBD1 (6 bases). The germline CDR1 and CDR2 sequences are PRHDT and FYEKMQ (reference sequence). The CDR3 runs 13 residues. V was trimmed by 6 bases and J by 5 bases, leaving 12 bases between them. CDR3 protein: CASSPLGGDTQYF. Here the CDR3 DNA reads TGTGCCAGCAGTCCCTTAGGGGGAGATACGCAGTATTTT.

CDR3 DNA: TGTGCCAGCAAACTAACAGGGCCGTATGGCTACACCTTC. Translated: CASKLTGPYGYTF. The chain combines TRBV28 with TRBJ1-2; a weak D match, TRBD1 (6 bases). This CDR3 contains 13 residues. Germline loops: CDR1 MDHEN, CDR2 SYDVKM. Trimming took off 7 bases at V and 5 bases at J, with 14 bases between the two ends.

This clonotype has ten or more counts. This chain links TRBV12-3 or TRBV12-4 with TRBJ2-2; the match to TRBD1 covers 11 bases. J lost 6 bases, V lost 7 bases, and 10 bases had no gene match. CDR3 length equals 16 residues. CDR3 nucleotides: TGTGCCAGCACCCTGGGGGGGACAGGGGGGGCCGGGGAGCTGTTTTTT. This codes for CASTLGGTGGAGELFF.

This clonotype was observed many times. This chain joins TRBV18 and TRBJ2-7; D remains ambiguous. The CDR3 consists of 12 residues. V was cut by 2 bases and J by 2 bases, with 4 bases left in between. Germline values: CDR1 KGHSH, CDR2 LQKENI. The CDR3: CASSPGTYEQYF. The CDR3 nucleotides read TGTGCCAGCTCACCAGGGACCTACGAGCAGTACTTC.

This clonotype was detected ten times or more. The rearrangement uses TRBV7-2 and TRBJ1-2, with a tentative D call TRBD1 (5 bases). The length of the CDR3 is 15 residues. The V gene's germline CDR1 is SGHTA and CDR2 FQGNSA. The ends were cut back, 1 base at V and 5 bases at J, with 14 bases in the middle. CDR3 amino acids: CASSLEGRGAYGYTF. CDR3 in DNA: TGTGCCAGCAGCTTAGAGGGACGGGGAGCGTATGGCTACACCTTC.

The CDR3 loop reads CASSPGLDSSNTGELFF. CDR3 nucleotide sequence: TGTGCCAGCAGCCCAGGGCTGGACAGCTCGAACACCGGGGAGCTGTTTTTT. V gene TRBV5-6 combines with J gene TRBJ2-2, with D possibly matching TRBD1 (6 bases). V gave up 4 bases and J gave up 0 bases, with 16 bases separating them. CDR3 length: 17 amino acids. CDR1 is SGHDT, CDR2 YYEEEE, per germline.

The sample holds many counts of this clonotype. The rearrangement uses TRBV12-3 or TRBV12-4 and TRBJ1-5; D is unclear. Trimming shortened V by 7 bases and J by 3 bases, and 10 bases separated the two germline ends. The CDR3 has 13 residues. The CDR3 loop is CASTGHNNQPQHF. The DNA of the CDR3 is TGTGCCAGCACTGGGCACAACAATCAGCCCCAGCATTTT.

In its sample, this clonotype was seen many times. This sequence joins TRBV20-1 and TRBJ2-7, with 11 bases lining up with TRBD2. V gave up 6 bases and J gave up 3 bases; unmatched junction bases: 13. The CDR3 contains 16 residues. CDR1 is DFQATT and CDR2 is SNEGSKA in the germline V gene (reference sequence). The DNA of the CDR3 is TGCAGTGCCCAACGAAGTCTAGCGGGGGGTATCTACGAGCAGTACTTC. It codes for CSAQRSLAGGIYEQYF.

This clonotype appeared many times. The chain links TRBV7-2 to TRBJ1-4; D not resolved. The CDR3 extends over 15 amino acids. V dropped 2 bases and J dropped 1 base, with 8 bases sitting between them. Germline V gene lookup returns CDR1 SGHTA and CDR2 FQGNSA. CDR3 protein: CASSLSPETNEKLFF. As DNA, the CDR3 is TGTGCCAGCAGCTTAAGTCCTGAAACTAATGAAAAACTGTTTTTT.

This clonotype was observed at least ten times. The V and J genes are TRBV7-2 and TRBJ1-6; D not resolved. Trimming took 2 bases from V and 11 from J, leaving 13 bases between them. The CDR3 spans 14 residues. Looked up from germline, CDR1 is SGHTA and CDR2 is FQGNSA. The CDR3 sequence is CASSLMYGETPLHF. The DNA for the CDR3 is TGTGCCAGCAGCTTAATGTACGGAGAAACACCCCTCCACTTT.

This clonotype has a count of ten or more. The genes are TRBV4-1 and TRBJ2-3; 7 positions match TRBD2. With 4 bases clipped from V and 2 bases from J, the junction kept 6 bases outside the gene matches. CDR3 length equals 15 residues. Germline V gives CDR1 MGHRA, CDR2 YSYEKL. As DNA, the CDR3 is TGCGCCAGCAGCCGCACTAGCGAACCCACAGATACGCAGTATTTT. Translated: CASSRTSEPTDTQYF.

This clonotype has ten or more counts. V is TRBV5-1 and J is TRBJ2-5, with a tentative D call TRBD2 (6 bases). Germline values: CDR1 SGHRS, CDR2 YFSETQ. Trimming stripped 3 bases from V and 2 bases from J, with 11 bases between. CDR3 size: 14 residues. CDR3 sequence (DNA): TGCGCCAGCAGCTACGGGACTGTTCAAGAGACCCAGTACTTC. It specifies CASSYGTVQETQYF.

In its sample, this clonotype was seen many times. The CDR3 DNA reads as TGTGCCAGCAGCCTGGACAAAAACTATGGCTACACCTTC. It codes for CASSLDKNYGYTF. V gene TRBV7-2 combines with J gene TRBJ1-2; a possible D gene is TRBD1 (5 bases). The CDR3 length is 13 residues. Between the trimmed V and J ends, which lost 5 bases and 2 bases, there was a span of 9 bases. The V gene's germline CDR1 is SGHTA and CDR2 FQGNSA. Combining the CDR3 with reference TRBV7-2 and TRBJ1-2 gives the whole variable domain GAGVSQSPSNKVTEKGKDVELRCDPISGHTALYWYRQSLGQGLEFLIYFQGNSAPDKSGLPSDRFSAERTGGSVSTLTIQRTQQEDSAVYLCASSLDKNYGYTFGSGTRLTVV.

The sample holds many counts of this clonotype. The rearrangement uses TRBV2 and TRBJ1-1; D unresolved. Trimming left V 8 bases short and J 0 bases short, with 13 bases between. Germline V gives CDR1 SNHLY, CDR2 FYNNEI. This CDR3 spans 14 amino acids. Written as DNA, the CDR3 is TGTGCCAGCGGAGGCAGGAACATGAACACTGAAGCTTTCTTT. This codes for CASGGRNMNTEAFF.

This clonotype was detected many times. The chain employs TRBV3-1 and TRBJ1-2; TRBD1 is a possible D gene (6 bases). The germline V gene has CDR1 LGHDT and CDR2 YNNKEL (reference sequence). Trimming stripped 4 bases from V and 8 bases from J, with 8 bases between. There are 11 residues in the CDR3. Here the CDR3 reads CASSRGRGYTF. The CDR3 DNA follows: TGTGCCAGCAGCCGGGGGCGAGGCTACACCTTC.

This clonotype was picked up many times. V usage is TRBV5-1 and J usage is TRBJ2-4; 10 bases are a match to TRBD1. Per germline, CDR1 SGHRS and CDR2 YFSETQ. This CDR3 has 14 residues. Trimming cost V 4 bases and J 9 bases; bases outside gene matches: 7. CDR3 DNA: TGCGCCAGCAGCATGGACAGGGGGGGAGCCATTCAGTACTTC. This encodes CASSMDRGGAIQYF. Full variable domain (rest looked up from reference TRBV5-1 and TRBJ2-4): KAGVTQTPRYLIKTRGQQVTLSCSPISGHRSVSWYQQTPGQGLQFLFEYFSETQRNKGNFPGRFSGRQFSNSRSEMNVSTLELGDSALYLCASSMDRGGAIQYFGAGTRLSVL.

Many counts were recorded for this clonotype. This rearrangement joins TRBV9 to TRBJ2-2; the match to TRBD2 covers 13 bases. Germline-derived CDR1 and CDR2 are SGDLS and YYNGEE. There are 17 residues in the CDR3. The trim removed 4 bases at V and 6 bases at J, leaving 9 bases unmatched. CDR3 sequence (DNA): TGTGCCAGCAGCCGAACCCCCACTAGCGGGGGGGCCGGGGAGCTGTTTTTT. It translates to CASSRTPTSGGAGELFF. The full variable domain, with the rest looked up from reference TRBV9 and TRBJ2-2, is DSGVTQTPKHLITATGQRVTLRCSPRSGDLSVYWYQQSLDQGLQFLIQYYNGEERAKGNILERFSAQQFPDLHSELNLSSLELGDSALYFCASSRTPTSGGAGELFFGEGSRLTVL.

This clonotype was seen more than once but under ten times. The V call is TRBV5-4, the J call TRBJ2-3; TRBD1 matches 7 bases. Germline V gene sequence: CDR1 SGHNT, CDR2 YYREEE (reference sequence). V shed 0 bases, J shed 3 bases, and the junction held 1 base outside the gene matches. The CDR3 is made up of 14 amino acids. In DNA form, the CDR3 reads TGTGCCAGCAGCTTGGAACAGGGGACAGATACGCAGTATTTT. Its protein product is CASSLEQGTDTQYF.

This clonotype was detected many times. V is TRBV7-9 and J is TRBJ1-1; D gene ambiguous. With 4 bases removed from V and 2 bases from J, the gap between germline ends came to 11 bases. The CDR3 sequence is 14 residues long. Germline-derived CDR1 and CDR2 are SEHNR and FQNEAQ (reference sequence). In DNA form, the CDR3 reads TGTGCCAGCAGCTCGACCCTCACAAACACTGAAGCTTTCTTT. This gives the protein CASSSTLTNTEAFF.

The rearrangement uses TRBV4-1 and TRBJ2-2; tentative D call: TRBD1 (6 bases). The V gene lost 3 bases and the J gene lost 6 bases, with 20 bases spanning the gap. CDR1 MGHRA and CDR2 YSYEKL come from the germline V gene. There are 17 residues in the CDR3. This chain's CDR3 is CASSHIMTGKNSGELFF. The CDR3 DNA reads TGCGCCAGCAGCCACATAATGACAGGCAAAAATTCCGGGGAGCTGTTTTTT.

The sample holds many counts of this clonotype. The chain is built from TRBV6-6 and TRBJ1-3; D is unresolved. CDR3 length: 12 residues. V lost 7 bases and J 0 bases, leaving 4 bases between the germline ends. Germline CDR1 MNHNY, CDR2 SVGAGI (reference sequence). CDR3 residues: CASTPSGNTIYF. Written as DNA, the CDR3 is TGTGCCAGCACACCCTCTGGAAACACCATATATTTT.

This clonotype was found many times. The chain joins TRBV5-1 to TRBJ1-2, with D tentatively TRBD1 (5 bases). The V end lost 0 bases, the J end lost 8 bases, and 17 bases lay between the germline ends. This CDR3 is 15 amino acids long. Germline assignment: CDR1 SGHRS and CDR2 YFSETQ. The CDR3 nucleotides are TGCGCCAGCAGCTTGGGGGTCGGGGCATCAGGCGGCTACACCTTC. It encodes CASSLGVGASGGYTF.

This clonotype has ten or more counts. The chain combines TRBV20-1 with TRBJ2-3; TRBD2 is a possible D gene (6 bases). The germline CDR1 and CDR2 sequences are DFQATT and SNEGSKA (reference sequence). The CDR3 sequence is 12 residues long. V shed 4 bases and J shed 8 bases, with 13 bases lying between them. CDR3 protein: CSATGVGGTQYF. For the CDR3, the DNA is TGCAGTGCTACGGGGGTCGGAGGTACGCAGTATTTT.